This T cell receptor beta chain is from a study of shared clonotypes between healthy human individuals (dated by TCRdb to 2018 to 2021). A note on the overall study: A couple of women and three men aged 18 to 49 years were included in the cohort. Libraries were prepared and TCR repertoires were sequenced by different laboratories using diverse techniques, in order to increase sequencing depth and limit assay-specific biases. For each donor, CD4 naive and CD4 memory were each given three plates, CD8 naive was given two plates, and CD8 memory was given one plate. Each donor's leukapheresis produced roughly between roughly 0.85 and 9.5 billion PBMCs. The study deeply sequenced blood TCR repertoires of roughly five healthy adults to estimate repertoire size and the extent of clonotype sharing between individuals.

The full study reports these points: Because the study included a small number of donors, the genetic and exposure-history diversity represented was limited. Compared with non-shared clonotypes, the clonotypes found in all four sorted-subset donors had higher generation probabilities. Sharing across several donors was observed for about 4.8% of naive CD4, over 3% of naive CD8, 2.3% of memory CD4, and over 0.3% of memory CD8 clonotypes. Larger estimated clonotype richness was generally found for naive subsets than for memory subsets. Rarefaction of sorted-subset datasets indicated incomplete sequencing despite the large sequencing depth. Pairwise subsampling led to the expectation that sequencing depth would affect the degree of clonotype sharing among donors. Sampling was restricted to blood, and TCR repertoires in tissue are likely to differ from TCR repertoires in blood.

CD8 naive samples consisted of CD45RO-negative cells that were positively selected for CCR7, yielding a CD45RA+CCR7+ population without TemRA cells. Healthy HIV-negative adults with no recently reported acute infections or vaccinations were included as donors. Every donor was a Caucasian adult residing in Nashville, Tennessee, USA. After blood collection by leukapheresis, PBMCs were isolated using Ficoll-Histopaque density gradient centrifugation and then cryopreserved in the vapor phase of liquid nitrogen. Analytical flow cytometry was used to check the purity and quantity of every magnetically sorted T cell population. From each sorted fraction, genomic DNA was isolated and quantified by UV absorbance on a Nanodrop 2000c. The germline ends are 8 bases apart after V is trimmed by 4 bases and J by 10 bases. Its CDR3 holds 11 amino acids, cysteine through phenylalanine. Left in the record is the CDR3 DNA by itself, 33 bases read in frame from the first base. CDR1 and CDR2, per the germline V gene (reference sequence), are SEHNR and FQNEAQ.

Using the deep immunoSEQ assay, multiplex PCR amplified TCR CDR3 regions from genomic DNA. For each cell subset, the extracted genomic DNA was distributed evenly across all wells of several immunoSEQ 96-well plates, and each plate served as one replicate. For sorted subsets, roughly 200 ng of genomic DNA, equivalent to 25,000 to 35,000 T cell genomes, went into each replicate PCR. Purified libraries were measured with a Qubit 3.0 fluorometer, size-checked on a Bioanalyzer 2100, and measured again with the KAPA Library Quantification kit. Every immunoSEQ 96-well plate was sequenced on a dedicated single-read 150-cycle Illumina NextSeq 550 flow cell. The paper's data handling went like this. The immunoSEQ output contained only junctional sequences without quality scores, so filtering could not match that applied to full-length reads. Sequences were annotated with PyIR, a Python wrapper for IgBLAST v1.9, using IMGT germline references to assign V/J genes and CDR3. Reads with weak V/J assignments (E-value above 1e-6), missing CDR3, stop codons, out-of-frame junctions, or ambiguous translated residues were removed. A V3J clonotype was defined by an identical inferred V gene, J gene, and CDR3 amino acid sequence. To compute the percentage overlap between repertoires, the number of shared unique clonotypes was divided by the size of the smaller repertoire. RTK rarefaction, the Chao1 estimator, and Recon v2.1 estimates of unobserved clonotypes were used to assess repertoire richness. Generation probabilities were computed with OLGA for all TCRbeta clonotypes obtained by the gDNA method from several donors. Held by TCRdb, this immuneACCESS table contains in-frame sequences only and omits some clones. Under half of the omission traces to an unresolved V gene where checked; the cause of the rest is unknown. The V and J calls and clone size were taken over from that table, and D and trimming were inferred from the DNA. This sample is represented by fewer than 1 million clones; 96% of them were singletons. The top ten clones comprise around 0.21% of the sample.

Remarks on this clone: The antigen it recognizes is unknown. Base qualities are missing; no much larger clone stands one base away.

The sequencing sample was made of naive CD8+ T cells sorted from blood. The cell subset or site tag for this specimen amounts to: CD45RA+CCR7+. The chain is made from TRBV7-9 and TRBJ2-1; the D gene cannot be resolved reliably. This TCR was sampled from a man aged 30 to 39 in good health. In nucleotides, the sequence is TGTGCCAGCAGCTCCTCATCAGAGCAGTTCTTC. This encodes CASSSSSEQFF. The full variable domain, with segments outside the CDR3 supplied by the reference TRBV7-9 and TRBJ2-1 proteins, appears as DTGVSQNPRHKITKRGQNVTFRCDPISEHNRLYWYRQTLGQGPEFLTYFQNEAQLEKSRLLSDRFSAERPKGSFSTLEIQRTEQGDSAMYLCASSSSSEQFFGPGTRLTVL.